Below, 27 T cell receptor beta chains from the same sample are listed, as sequenced in a study of T cells in Graves' hyperthyroidism and ophthalmopathy. RNA transcripts provided the source from which TCR beta CDR3 regions were amplified. Using the HTBI primer set, a first-round RT-PCR was run on the TCR CDR3. TCRdb re-derived calls from the multiplex PCR reads in MiXCR, one entry per CDR3 protein. The sample includes hundreds of thousands of distinct CDR3 sequences, roughly 40% seen only once; the top ten take 8% to 9%. Sequenced sample: blood. These receptors all stem from a man younger than 35 with Graves' hyperthyroidism.

The chain uses TRBV9 and TRBJ2-7; D ambiguous. Germline V lookup: CDR1 SGDLS, CDR2 YYNGEE. This CDR3 is built from 14 residues. V gave up 2 bases and J gave up 2 bases, with 11 bases separating them. CDR3 region: CASSVGVGTYEQYF. As DNA, the CDR3 is TGTGCCAGCAGCGTTGGTGTGGGTACCTACGAGCAGTACTTC.

Worth noting for this clonotype: Sequence at one end of the junction differs from germline and may be a read error. V is TRBV7-2 and J is TRBJ2-6; D not resolved. Per the germline V gene, CDR1 is SGHTA and CDR2 is FQGNSA. The CDR3 totals 15 residues. In DNA form, the CDR3 reads TGTGCCAGCGGCTTAGTGGGCTCTGGGGCCAACGTCCTGACTTTC. This codes for CASGLVGSGANVLTF.

This clonotype was seen a few times. The V and J genes are TRBV5-1 and TRBJ1-1, with D unclear. This CDR3 spans 14 amino acids. Trimming took 5 bases from V and 8 from J, leaving 19 bases between them. The germline V gene has CDR1 SGHRS and CDR2 YFSETQ. DNA for the CDR3: TGCGCCAGCAGAGGAGCTCCGGGGAAAAAAGAAGCTTTCTTT. This sequence encodes CASRGAPGKKEAFF.

This clonotype has just a few counts. The chain combines TRBV12-3 or TRBV12-4 with TRBJ1-2; 7 nucleotides match TRBD1. The CDR3 loop spans 14 amino acids. Unmatched junction bases numbered 5, after V lost 3 bases and J lost 4 bases. The DNA for the CDR3 is TGTGCCAGCAGTTTTAGGGGGCTGAGCTATGGCTACACCTTC. Its translation is CASSFRGLSYGYTF.

The J gene is TRBJ1-1, the V gene TRBV7-9; tentative D call: TRBD1 (6 bases). This CDR3 comprises 14 residues. Germline V CDR1 and CDR2: SEHNR, FQNEAQ (reference sequence). V was pared by 4 bases and J by 1 base, with 10 bases between. Here the CDR3 DNA reads TGTGCCAGCAGCTACTTACAGGGGAACACTGAAGCTTTCTTT. Translation: CASSYLQGNTEAFF.

This clonotype was found many times. The chain recombines TRBV5-1 with TRBJ1-2; 12 nucleotides agree with TRBD1. CDR3 size: 15 residues. CDR1 is SGHRS, CDR2 YFSETQ, per germline. Losses at the gene ends were 4 bases for V and 8 bases for J; bases not matched to a gene: 9. CDR3 coding DNA: TGCGCCAGCAGCGCAAGGGACAGGGGGCAAGGAGGCTACACCTTC. It specifies CASSARDRGQGGYTF.

This clonotype was seen only a few times. The V call is TRBV7-9, the J call TRBJ2-5; 7 nucleotides match TRBD1. The CDR3 extends over 15 amino acids. Germline trimming cut 5 bases from V and 2 bases from J; bases unmatched to any gene: 8. Germline CDR1 SEHNR, CDR2 FQNEAQ (reference sequence). The CDR3 DNA sequence: TGTGCCAGCAGCCGCCTGGGGACAGCTCAAGAGACCCAGTACTTC. Translated: CASSRLGTAQETQYF.

This chain links TRBV25-1 with TRBJ2-2, with D possibly being TRBD1 or TRBD2 (5 bases each). With 6 bases removed from V and 2 bases from J, the gap between germline ends came to 13 bases. The V gene's germline CDR1 is MGHDK and CDR2 SYGVNS. The CDR3 extends over 15 amino acids. This CDR3 is CASSVTRGNTGELFF. The CDR3 coding sequence is TGTGCCAGCAGCGTAACGAGGGGTAACACCGGGGAGCTGTTTTTT.

V is TRBV25-1 and J is TRBJ1-3; no firm D call. Trimming left V 7 bases short and J 0 bases short, with 13 bases between. CDR3 length: 15 amino acids. Germline V gives CDR1 MGHDK, CDR2 SYGVNS. This CDR3 is CASTRAEGSGNTIYF. Here the CDR3 DNA reads TGTGCCAGCACCCGGGCAGAGGGCTCTGGAAACACCATATATTTT.

The V gene is TRBV15, the J gene TRBJ1-6; D is ambiguous. The CDR3 is 16 residues long. The V end lost 3 bases, the J end lost 5 bases, and 14 bases lay between the germline ends. Germline CDR1 and CDR2: LNHNV and YYDKDF (reference sequence). This CDR3 is CATSSQRRTDNSPLHF. The CDR3 DNA sequence: TGTGCCACCAGCAGCCAACGGAGAACAGATAATTCACCCCTCCACTTT.

The chain links TRBV29-1 to TRBJ1-1; D remains unclear. V lost 7 bases to trimming and J lost 0 bases, with 12 bases between them. CDR3 length: 13 amino acids. CDR1 and CDR2 from the germline V gene are SQVTM and ANQGSEA. The CDR3, as DNA: TGCAGCGCCTCTTCAGGTATGAACACTGAAGCTTTCTTT. Translating gives CSASSGMNTEAFF.

This clonotype was detected many times. CDR3 coding DNA: TGTGCCAGCATTGGGGGGGCTAATGAAAAACTGTTTTTT. The encoded protein is CASIGGANEKLFF. V gene TRBV25-1 combines with J gene TRBJ1-4; D is possibly TRBD1 (5 bases). Germline loops: CDR1 MGHDK, CDR2 SYGVNS. Deletions cut 7 bases from V and 3 bases from J, with 9 bases between. The CDR3 has 13 amino acids.

A word on this clonotype: A much larger clone lies a single base off, so this may be a read error. The chain couples TRBV7-8 to TRBJ1-1; 11 bases are shared with TRBD1. Per the germline V gene, CDR1 is SGHVS and CDR2 is FQNEAQ. The CDR3 spans 14 residues. The CDR3 sequence is CASSLSRTGGQASF. DNA of the CDR3: TGTGCCAGCAGCTTAAGTCGGACAGGGGGCCAAGCTTCCTTT. Supplemented by reference TRBV7-8 and TRBJ1-1, the full variable domain reads GAGVSQSPRYKVAKRGQDVALRCDPISGHVSLFWYQQALGQGPEFLTYFQNEAQLDKSGLPSDRFFAERPEGSVSTLKIQRTQQEDSAVYLCASSLSRTGGQASFGQGTRLTVV.

The V call is TRBV13, the J call TRBJ2-7; the D is unclear. The CDR3 loop spans 14 amino acids. Germline CDR1 PRHDT, CDR2 FYEKMQ (reference sequence). V lost 6 bases and J lost 2, with 14 bases in between. Here the CDR3 reads CASSTGASAYEQYF. DNA for the CDR3: TGTGCCAGCAGTACTGGAGCCTCAGCCTACGAGCAGTACTTC.

In its sample, this clonotype was seen a few times. The V call is TRBV3-1, the J call TRBJ2-7; 7 nucleotides align to TRBD1. CDR3 length equals 12 residues. Trimming took 10 bases from V and 5 from J; bases not matched to a gene: 8. In germline, CDR1 is LGHDT, CDR2 YNNKEL (reference sequence). The CDR3 DNA reads as TGTGCCACTTCCGGGACAGATCACGAGCAGTACTTC. Translated: CATSGTDHEQYF.

In its sample, this clonotype was seen many times. The chain joins TRBV5-1 to TRBJ1-1; the D gene is possibly TRBD1 (5 bases). Between the trimmed V and J ends, which lost 4 bases and 1 base, there was a span of 11 bases. From germline, CDR1 is SGHRS and CDR2 YFSETQ. The CDR3 extends over 14 amino acids. CDR3 residues: CASSQDTRNTEAFF. The CDR3 DNA follows: TGCGCCAGCAGCCAGGACACTCGGAACACTGAAGCTTTCTTT.

The chain joins TRBV15 to TRBJ1-5, with 7 positions matching TRBD1. The ends lost 5 bases at V and 10 bases at J; junction bases unmatched: 14. The V gene's germline CDR1 is LNHNV and CDR2 YYDKDF (reference sequence). CDR3 length: 15 residues. The CDR3: CATSVLTGTNSPQHF. DNA for the CDR3: TGTGCCACCAGCGTCCTGACAGGGACTAATTCACCCCAGCATTTT.

For this clonotype: A read error may produce the germline difference seen at one junction end. V and J are TRBV2 and TRBJ2-7, with 8 nucleotides matching TRBD1. The CDR3 is 16 amino acids. Germline V gives CDR1 SNHLY, CDR2 FYNNEI. The CDR3 DNA follows: TGTGCCAGCAGTGACCAGACAGGGGCGATCACCGGGGAGCTGTACTTC. Translated, it gives CASSDQTGAITGELYF.

This clonotype has ten or more counts. This sequence joins TRBV15 and TRBJ1-1; the D is unclear. The CDR3 is 13 amino acids. With 3 bases removed from V and 1 base from J, the gap between germline ends came to 6 bases. Germline V gives CDR1 LNHNV, CDR2 YYDKDF (reference sequence). The CDR3 coding sequence is TGTGCCACCAGCAGGGGTCGGAACACTGAAGCTTTCTTT. Translation gives CATSRGRNTEAFF.

The V and J genes are TRBV20-1 and TRBJ1-1; D possibly corresponds to TRBD1 (5 bases). CDR1 DFQATT and CDR2 SNEGSKA come from the germline V gene (reference sequence). Between the trimmed V and J ends, which lost 4 bases and 4 bases, there was a span of 13 bases. This CDR3 is built from 13 residues. The DNA for the CDR3 is TGCAGTGCTATGCCGGGGCGTAGCACTGAAGCTTTCTTT. Its protein is CSAMPGRSTEAFF.

This chain links TRBV7-9 with TRBJ2-5; D assignment may be TRBD1 or TRBD2 (5 bases each). The CDR3 covers 16 residues. Deletions cut 7 bases from V and 3 bases from J, with 21 bases between. The germline V gene has CDR1 SEHNR and CDR2 FQNEAQ (reference sequence). The CDR3 here is CASIPLPGTEKETQYF. CDR3 DNA sequence: TGTGCCAGCATCCCTCTCCCCGGGACCGAAAAAGAGACCCAGTACTTC.

The J gene is TRBJ1-1, the V gene TRBV5-1, with TRBD1 as a possible D gene (5 bases). Germline V gene lookup returns CDR1 SGHRS and CDR2 YFSETQ. Trimming removed 0 bases from V and 1 base from J, with 13 bases in between. CDR3 size: 16 residues. CDR3 sequence (DNA): TGCGCCAGCAGCTTGGGACTAGCGGGGCCGAACACTGAAGCTTTCTTT. Its protein is CASSLGLAGPNTEAFF. Filled out from reference TRBV5-1 and TRBJ1-1, the complete variable domain reads KAGVTQTPRYLIKTRGQQVTLSCSPISGHRSVSWYQQTPGQGLQFLFEYFSETQRNKGNFPGRFSGRQFSNSRSEMNVSTLELGDSALYLCASSLGLAGPNTEAFFGQGTRLTVV.

This chain connects TRBV7-2 to TRBJ2-7; D might be TRBD1 (5 bases). Germline CDR1 and CDR2: SGHTA and FQGNSA. V lost 5 bases to trimming and J lost 4 bases, with 12 bases between them. The CDR3 consists of 13 residues. CDR3 sequence reads: CASSPPGWYEQYF. DNA for the CDR3: TGTGCCAGCAGCCCCCCAGGGTGGTACGAGCAGTACTTC.

This chain links TRBV7-9 with TRBJ1-2; 9 bases fit TRBD1. Trimming at V came to 5 bases and at J to 8 bases, leaving 9 bases not matched to a gene. Per the germline V gene, CDR1 is SEHNR and CDR2 is FQNEAQ (reference sequence). The CDR3 covers 14 residues. The CDR3 DNA reads as TGTGCCAGCAGCGGGGACAGGGCGGTAGAAGGCTACACCTTC. Its translation is CASSGDRAVEGYTF.

The chain employs TRBV5-1 and TRBJ1-4; maybe TRBD1 (6 bases). V lost 4 bases and J 7 bases, leaving 11 bases between the germline ends. Germline CDR1 and CDR2: SGHRS and YFSETQ. This CDR3 contains 13 residues. The DNA of the CDR3 is TGCGCCAGCAGCCGAGGGGGGTCTGAAAAACTGTTTTTT. It codes for CASSRGGSEKLFF.

The chain carries TRBV12-3 or TRBV12-4 and TRBJ1-4, with D unresolved. Trimming took 6 bases from V and 14 from J, leaving 10 bases between them. This CDR3 has 10 amino acids. The CDR3 nucleotides read TGTGCCAGCAGCTACCTACGGCTGTTTTTT. Translating it yields CASSYLRLFF.

This clonotype showed up just a few times. The chain links TRBV5-1 to TRBJ2-7; TRBD2 matches 10 bases. V lost 0 bases to trimming and J lost 5 bases; unmatched junction nucleotides: 5. Germline V lookup: CDR1 SGHRS, CDR2 YFSETQ. This CDR3 has 15 residues. In DNA form, the CDR3 reads TGCGCCAGCAGCTTGGTAGCGGGAGGTGGCGACGAGCAGTACTTC. It encodes CASSLVAGGGDEQYF.